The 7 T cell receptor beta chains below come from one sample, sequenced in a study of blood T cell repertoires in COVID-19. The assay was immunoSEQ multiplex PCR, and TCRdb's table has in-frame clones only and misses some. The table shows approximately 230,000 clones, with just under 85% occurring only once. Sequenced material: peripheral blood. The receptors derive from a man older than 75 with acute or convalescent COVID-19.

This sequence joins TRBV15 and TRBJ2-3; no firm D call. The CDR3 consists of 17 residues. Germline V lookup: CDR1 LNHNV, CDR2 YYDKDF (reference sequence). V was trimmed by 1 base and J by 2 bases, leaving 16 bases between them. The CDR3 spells CATSRGRLETITDTQYF. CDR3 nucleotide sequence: TGTGCCACCAGCAGAGGTCGCCTGGAAACTATCACAGATACGCAGTATTTT.

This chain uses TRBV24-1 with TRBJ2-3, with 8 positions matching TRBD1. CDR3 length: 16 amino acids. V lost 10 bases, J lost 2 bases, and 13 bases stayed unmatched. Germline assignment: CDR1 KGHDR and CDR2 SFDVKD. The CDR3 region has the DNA TGTGCCACTGGGGGGACAGGATCAGTTAACACAGATACGCAGTATTTT. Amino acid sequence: CATGGTGSVNTDTQYF.

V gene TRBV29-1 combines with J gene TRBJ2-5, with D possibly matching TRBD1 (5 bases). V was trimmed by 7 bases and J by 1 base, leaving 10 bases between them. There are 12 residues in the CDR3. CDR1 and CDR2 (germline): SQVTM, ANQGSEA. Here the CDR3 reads CSGTQFQETQYF. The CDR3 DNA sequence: TGCAGCGGGACACAATTCCAAGAGACCCAGTACTTC.

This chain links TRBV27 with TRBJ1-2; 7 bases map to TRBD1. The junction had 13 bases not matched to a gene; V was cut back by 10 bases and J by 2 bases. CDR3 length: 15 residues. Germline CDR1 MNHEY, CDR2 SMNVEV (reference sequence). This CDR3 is CATKGWGQSNYGYTF. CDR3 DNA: TGTGCCACCAAAGGGTGGGGACAGTCAAACTATGGCTACACCTTC.

The CDR3 DNA follows: TGTGCCAGTAGTATCCCCGGACTAGCGTCATACGAGCAGTACTTC. It encodes CASSIPGLASYEQYF. The J gene is TRBJ2-7, the V gene TRBV19; 9 bases are a match to TRBD2. CDR3 length: 15 residues. Germline values: CDR1 LNHDA, CDR2 SQIVND (reference sequence). Unmatched junction bases numbered 7, after V lost 3 bases and J lost 4 bases.

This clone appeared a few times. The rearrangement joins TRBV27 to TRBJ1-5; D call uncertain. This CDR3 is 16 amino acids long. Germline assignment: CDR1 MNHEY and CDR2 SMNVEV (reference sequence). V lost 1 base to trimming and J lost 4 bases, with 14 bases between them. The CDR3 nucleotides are TGTGCCAGCAGTTTATACGCCGCCAAGAGTAATCAGCCCCAGCATTTT. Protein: CASSLYAAKSNQPQHF.

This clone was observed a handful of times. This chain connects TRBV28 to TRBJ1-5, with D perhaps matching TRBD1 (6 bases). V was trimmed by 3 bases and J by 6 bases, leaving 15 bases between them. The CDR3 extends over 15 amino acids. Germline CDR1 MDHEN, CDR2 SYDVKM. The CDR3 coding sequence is TGTGCCAGCAGTTTCGGCAGGGGTGCTGTTCAGCCCCAGCATTTT. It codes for CASSFGRGAVQPQHF. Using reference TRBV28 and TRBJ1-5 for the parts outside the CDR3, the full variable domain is DVKVTQSSRYLVKRTGEKVFLECVQDMDHENMFWYRQDPGLGLRLIYFSYDVKMKEKGDIPEGYSVSREKKERFSLILESASTNQTSMYLCASSFGRGAVQPQHFGDGTRLSIL.